These T cell receptor beta chains were read from a single sample in a study of CD8+CD57+ T cells in acquired aplastic anemia. TCRdb used MiXCR to reprocess the reads, holding one entry per CDR3 protein. The data show about 180,000 distinct CDR3 sequences, over 40% seen once. Specimen: sorted CD4+, CD8+, or CD8+CD57+ T cells (not recorded which) from PBMCs. The receptor source for this set is a human donor with aplastic anemia. CDR3s include the opening cysteine and the closing phenylalanine or tryptophan. A D gene is named only where the DNA matches it firmly. Clone size appears in some rows only: once, few, many, or a class for an expanded clone.

abundance: .
len: 15
j_gene: TRBJ2-3
v_gene: TRBV29-1
d_gene: .
CDR3nt: TGCAGCGTGAGGAGGGAGCCCCTTTATCCAGATACGCAGTATTTT
CDR3aa: CSVRREPLYPDTQYF

abundance: .
len: 13
j_gene: TRBJ2-5
v_gene: TRBV9
d_gene: .
CDR3nt: TGTGCCAGCAGCGTAGGGAGGACGGAGACCCAGTACTTC
CDR3aa: CASSVGRTETQYF

abundance: .
len: 12
j_gene: TRBJ2-2
v_gene: TRBV29-1
d_gene: .
CDR3nt: TGCAGCTCCCGGGAAAACACCGGGGAGCTGTTTTTT
CDR3aa: CSSRENTGELFF

abundance: few
len: 13
j_gene: TRBJ1-2
v_gene: TRBV2
d_gene: TRBD1
CDR3nt: TGTGCCAGCAGGGGACAGGGCTACTATGGCTACACCTTC
CDR3aa: CASRGQGYYGYTF

abundance: .
len: 15
j_gene: TRBJ1-2
v_gene: TRBV19
d_gene: TRBD1
CDR3nt: TGTGCCAGTAGTATCCGGACAGGGGGTGGCTATGGCTACACCTTC
CDR3aa: CASSIRTGGGYGYTF

abundance: few
len: 14
j_gene: TRBJ2-5
v_gene: TRBV18
d_gene: TRBD1
CDR3nt: TGTGCCAGCTCTGGACAGGGCGGAAGAGAGACCCAGTACTTC
CDR3aa: CASSGQGGRETQYF

abundance: many
len: 15
j_gene: TRBJ2-5
v_gene: TRBV9
d_gene: TRBD2
CDR3nt: TGTGCCAGCAGCGTAGACCAGCGGGGGGGAGAGACCCAGTACTTC
CDR3aa: CASSVDQRGGETQYF

abundance: .
len: 13
j_gene: TRBJ1-2
v_gene: TRBV10-3
d_gene: .
CDR3nt: TGTGCCATCAGAAGGCCAGAAGATATCGGCTACACCTTC
CDR3aa: CAIRRPEDIGYTF

abundance: .
len: 16
j_gene: TRBJ1-1
v_gene: TRBV24-1
d_gene: TRBD1
CDR3nt: TGTGCCACCAGTGATAGGGACAGGCGATTGAACACTGAAGCTTTCTTT
CDR3aa: CATSDRDRRLNTEAFF

abundance: many
len: 13
j_gene: TRBJ1-4
v_gene: TRBV29-1
d_gene: TRBD1
CDR3nt: TGCAGCGTGGACAGGGTTCTCGATGAAAAACTGTTTTTT
CDR3aa: CSVDRVLDEKLFF

abundance: .
len: 15
j_gene: TRBJ2-1
v_gene: TRBV19
d_gene: .
CDR3nt: TGTGCCAGTAGTATAGGGAGAGGGGGCTACAATGAGCAGTTCTTC
CDR3aa: CASSIGRGGYNEQFF

abundance: .
len: 15
j_gene: TRBJ1-6
v_gene: TRBV14
d_gene: .
CDR3nt: TGTGCCAGCAGCCAAGAAGTGGGACAAATTTCACCCCTCCACTTT
CDR3aa: CASSQEVGQISPLHF

abundance: .
len: 14
j_gene: TRBJ1-2
v_gene: TRBV15
d_gene: .
CDR3nt: TGTGCCACCAGCAGAGATAAAGGAATGTATGGCTACACCTTC
CDR3aa: CATSRDKGMYGYTF

abundance: once
len: 13
j_gene: TRBJ2-5
v_gene: TRBV12-3/TRBV12-4
d_gene: TRBD1
CDR3nt: TGTGCCAGCAGGTGGGACAGCCAAGAGACCCAGTACTTC
CDR3aa: CASRWDSQETQYF

abundance: many
len: 11
j_gene: TRBJ1-6
v_gene: TRBV3-1
d_gene: .
CDR3nt: TGTGCCAGCAGCGGCTCCAGGACCCTCCACTTT
CDR3aa: CASSGSRTLHF

abundance: .
len: 11
j_gene: TRBJ2-7
v_gene: TRBV20-1
d_gene: .
CDR3nt: TGCAGTGCTAGTGGGACGGGAGAGCAGTACTTC
CDR3aa: CSASGTGEQYF

abundance: few
len: 15
j_gene: TRBJ2-7
v_gene: TRBV7-9
d_gene: TRBD1
CDR3nt: TGTGCCAGCAGCCCGGGACAGGGGTCGAGCTACGAGCAGTACTTC
CDR3aa: CASSPGQGSSYEQYF

abundance: .
len: 15
j_gene: TRBJ2-1
v_gene: TRBV11-1
d_gene: TRBD2
CDR3nt: TGTGCCAGCAGCCAGCTAGCGGGGTCTCCTAATGAGCAGTTCTTC
CDR3aa: CASSQLAGSPNEQFF

abundance: .
len: 15
j_gene: TRBJ1-6
v_gene: TRBV5-1
d_gene: TRBD1
CDR3nt: TGCGCCAGCAGCATTGCCGGGACAGGGGGATCACCCCTCCACTTT
CDR3aa: CASSIAGTGGSPLHF

abundance: .
len: 15
j_gene: TRBJ1-1
v_gene: TRBV25-1
d_gene: .
CDR3nt: TGTGCCAGCAGCGGAGGGGCTTCAATGAACACTGAAGCTTTCTTT
CDR3aa: CASSGGASMNTEAFF

abundance: .
len: 17
j_gene: TRBJ2-1
v_gene: TRBV11-2
d_gene: TRBD2
CDR3nt: TGTGCCAGCAGCCCCTTCATCCCCCTAGCGGGGTACAATGAGCAGTTCTTC
CDR3aa: CASSPFIPLAGYNEQFF

abundance: .
len: 14
j_gene: TRBJ2-3
v_gene: TRBV29-1
d_gene: .
CDR3nt: TGCAGCGTTGAAAGTTGCGACATCACAGATACGCAGTATTTT
CDR3aa: CSVESCDITDTQYF

abundance: .
len: 13
j_gene: TRBJ2-5
v_gene: TRBV20-1
d_gene: .
CDR3nt: TGCAGTGCTGCAGGCGTCGGACTAGAGACCCAGTACTTC
CDR3aa: CSAAGVGLETQYF

abundance: .
len: 15
j_gene: TRBJ1-5
v_gene: TRBV25-1
d_gene: .
CDR3nt: TGTGCCAGCAGTTTGTATGGCAGGGCCGGACAGCCCCAGCATTTT
CDR3aa: CASSLYGRAGQPQHF

abundance: .
len: 16
j_gene: TRBJ2-7
v_gene: TRBV14
d_gene: TRBD2
CDR3nt: TGTGCCAGCAGCCAAGTCGGGACTAGCGGAGGCTACGAGCAGTACTTC
CDR3aa: CASSQVGTSGGYEQYF

abundance: many
len: 15
j_gene: TRBJ2-1
v_gene: TRBV12-3/TRBV12-4
d_gene: TRBD2
CDR3nt: TGTGCCAGCAGTACGGGACTAGCGGGAGAAAATGAGCAGTTCTTC
CDR3aa: CASSTGLAGENEQFF

abundance: .
len: 16
j_gene: TRBJ1-1
v_gene: TRBV15
d_gene: .
CDR3nt: TGTGCCACCAGCAGAGATTCCACGGGGTGGAGCACTGAAGCTTTCTTT
CDR3aa: CATSRDSTGWSTEAFF

abundance: many
len: 15
j_gene: TRBJ2-3
v_gene: TRBV11-2
d_gene: TRBD1
CDR3nt: TGTGCCAGCAGCTTAGGGACAGGGGGAGCAGATACGCAGTATTTT
CDR3aa: CASSLGTGGADTQYF

abundance: .
len: 15
j_gene: TRBJ2-7
v_gene: TRBV24-1
d_gene: TRBD1
CDR3nt: TGTGCCACCAGTGATTTCCAACAGGGGGCCTACGAGCAGTACTTC
CDR3aa: CATSDFQQGAYEQYF